This TCR beta chain was sequenced for a study of T cells in Graves' hyperthyroidism and ophthalmopathy. Study-level information: Peripheral blood samples were taken at initial diagnosis, prior to any treatment.

Points from the study as a whole: Most expanded thyroid clonotypes above 0.001 also appeared in blood. The authors' 13 V-J model separated ophthalmopathy from stable hyperthyroidism.

This clonotype occurred many times. Antigen: not known. The V end was cut by 5 bases, the J end by 7 bases, with 9 bases between. This CDR3 is 13 amino acids long. Clinical symptoms, serum thyroxine, TRAb, thyroid ultrasound and orbital computed tomography established diagnosis. TCR beta CDR3 region amplification was performed from RNA transcripts. First-round RT-PCR targeting the TCR CDR3 was performed with the HTBI primer set. MiXCR, applied by TCRdb to the multiplex PCR reads, yields one record per CDR3 protein. The data contain 600,000 or so distinct CDR3 sequences, roughly 15% of them singletons. This chain links TRBV12-3 or TRBV12-4 with TRBJ1-6; D uncertain. Sequencing was performed on blood. The TCR comes from a woman between 45 and 60 years old with Graves' ophthalmopathy. As DNA, the CDR3 is TGTGCCAGCAGTACCTCGTTAAATTCACCCCTCCACTTT. This codes for CASSTSLNSPLHF.